Below, 13 T cell receptor beta chains from the same sample are listed, as sequenced in a study of blood T cell repertoires in COVID-19. The table came from immunoSEQ multiplex PCR; TCRdb's copy has only in-frame clones and leaves some out. The data show 200,000 to 300,000 clones, with 80% to 90% seen just once and around 4.2% held by the top ten. The sequencing input was peripheral blood. All receptors derive from a man aged 55-75 years with acute or convalescent COVID-19.

The chain combines TRBV18 with TRBJ2-3; D gene uncertain. The CDR3 is made up of 13 amino acids. Trimming shortened V by 3 bases and J by 4 bases, and 8 bases separated the two germline ends. Germline CDR1 KGHSH, CDR2 LQKENI. This CDR3 is CASSPVTADTQYF. The CDR3 DNA is TGTGCCAGCTCACCGGTCACTGCAGATACGCAGTATTTT.

The chain couples TRBV29-1 to TRBJ2-7; 8 positions match TRBD2. The CDR3 runs 14 residues. Germline CDR1 SQVTM, CDR2 ANQGSEA. Germline trimming cut 6 bases from V and 6 bases from J; bases unmatched to any gene: 13. CDR3 in amino acids: CSVATVSGIIEQYF. The CDR3 DNA follows: TGCAGCGTGGCAACTGTTAGCGGGATTATCGAGCAGTACTTC.

The V gene is TRBV28, the J gene TRBJ1-2; D possibly corresponds to TRBD1 (6 bases). CDR3 size: 17 residues. V lost 4 bases to trimming and J lost 0 bases, with 18 bases between them. The V gene's germline CDR1 is MDHEN and CDR2 SYDVKM. For the CDR3, the DNA is TGTGCCAGCAGTTCCATACAGGGCCCGGATACTAACTATGGCTACACCTTC. Amino acid sequence: CASSSIQGPDTNYGYTF.

The V gene is TRBV9, the J gene TRBJ2-7; 9 bases are a match to TRBD2. CDR3 length equals 15 residues. Per the germline V gene, CDR1 is SGDLS and CDR2 is YYNGEE. V lost 5 bases and J lost 5; bases outside the gene matches: 11. The CDR3 DNA follows: TGTGCCAGCAGTGCAGCCGGGACTAGCCGGAACGAGCAGTACTTC. Its protein product is CASSAAGTSRNEQYF.

The V call is TRBV4-1, the J call TRBJ1-2; D gene ambiguous. The germline CDR1 and CDR2 sequences are MGHRA and YSYEKL. CDR3 size: 14 residues. Trimming took off 0 bases at V and 4 bases at J, with 9 bases between the two ends. CDR3 sequence: CASSQEQVTYGYTF. CDR3 bases: TGCGCCAGCAGCCAAGAGCAGGTTACCTATGGCTACACCTTC.

The chain joins TRBV5-4 to TRBJ2-3, with TRBD2 identical over 7 bases. Germline V CDR1 and CDR2: SGHNT, YYREEE (reference sequence). Trimming took 3 bases from V and 5 from J; bases not matched to a gene: 9. The CDR3 length is 15 residues. CDR3 DNA sequence: TGTGCCAGCAGCTGGGGGGGGACTGTCAGAGATACGCAGTATTTT. Translation: CASSWGGTVRDTQYF.

The chain employs TRBV3-1 (or the pseudogene TRBV3-2) and TRBJ1-3; tentatively, D is TRBD1 (5 bases). The germline V gene has CDR1 LGHDT and CDR2 YNNKEL (reference sequence). Trimming left V 1 base short and J 4 bases short, with 5 bases between. The length of the CDR3 is 13 residues. CDR3 nucleotide sequence: TGTGCCAGCAGCCAAGGGGGCGGAAACACCATATATTTT. Translation gives CASSQGGGNTIYF.

The chain carries TRBV7-8 and TRBJ1-1; TRBD1 might be the D (6 bases). This CDR3 region has 14 residues. The germline V and J ends were trimmed by 5 bases and 1 base, with 11 bases remaining between them. Germline-derived CDR1 and CDR2 are SGHVS and FQNEAQ. The CDR3 is CASSLRQENTEAFF. In DNA, the CDR3 is TGTGCCAGCAGCCTCCGACAGGAGAACACTGAAGCTTTCTTT. Filled out from reference TRBV7-8 and TRBJ1-1, the complete variable domain reads GAGVSQSPRYKVAKRGQDVALRCDPISGHVSLFWYQQALGQGPEFLTYFQNEAQLDKSGLPSDRFFAERPEGSVSTLKIQRTQQEDSAVYLCASSLRQENTEAFFGQGTRLTVV.

The rearrangement uses TRBV18 and TRBJ2-5; 10 nucleotides align to TRBD2. The trim removed 0 bases at V and 4 bases at J, leaving 5 bases unmatched. Germline CDR1 reads KGHSH; CDR2 reads LQKENI. This CDR3 is built from 16 residues. This CDR3 reads CASSPPLAGVVETQYF. CDR3 in DNA: TGTGCCAGCTCACCACCGCTAGCGGGAGTGGTAGAGACCCAGTACTTC.

The V gene is TRBV27, the J gene TRBJ2-1; a weak D match, TRBD1 (6 bases). V was cut by 6 bases and J by 9 bases, with 12 bases left in between. The V gene's germline CDR1 is MNHEY and CDR2 SMNVEV (reference sequence). The CDR3 is 12 residues long. CDR3 coding DNA: TGTGCCAGCAGCCGAACAGGGACTGAGCAGTTCTTC. Protein product: CASSRTGTEQFF.

The rearrangement joins TRBV5-1 to TRBJ2-4; 7 bases fit TRBD1. Germline-derived CDR1 and CDR2 are SGHRS and YFSETQ. CDR3 size: 16 residues. Trimming at V came to 0 bases and at J to 5 bases, leaving 8 bases not matched to a gene. CDR3 bases: TGCGCCAGCAGCTTGGAAGGGGGCCTCATGGAAAACATTCAGTACTTC. Encoded protein: CASSLEGGLMENIQYF.

The CDR3 is CASSQGTGDYGYTF. DNA of the CDR3: TGTGCCAGCAGCCAGGGGACAGGGGACTATGGCTACACCTTC. This chain joins TRBV7-3 and TRBJ1-2; 10 positions agree with TRBD1. The germline gives CDR1 SGHTA, CDR2 FQGTGA. The CDR3 has 14 amino acids. The J segment lost 3 bases and the V segment lost 5 bases, leaving 3 bases of the junction unmatched.

The V gene is TRBV30, the J gene TRBJ2-1, with TRBD2 matching 8 bases. Germline loops: CDR1 GTSNPN, CDR2 SVGIG (reference sequence). The CDR3 is made up of 13 amino acids. V was clipped by 0 bases and J by 14 bases; unmatched bases: 9. The DNA for the CDR3 is TGTGCCTGGAGTGTACAGAGCGGGAGATTAAAGTTCTTC. Its translation is CAWSVQSGRLKFF.